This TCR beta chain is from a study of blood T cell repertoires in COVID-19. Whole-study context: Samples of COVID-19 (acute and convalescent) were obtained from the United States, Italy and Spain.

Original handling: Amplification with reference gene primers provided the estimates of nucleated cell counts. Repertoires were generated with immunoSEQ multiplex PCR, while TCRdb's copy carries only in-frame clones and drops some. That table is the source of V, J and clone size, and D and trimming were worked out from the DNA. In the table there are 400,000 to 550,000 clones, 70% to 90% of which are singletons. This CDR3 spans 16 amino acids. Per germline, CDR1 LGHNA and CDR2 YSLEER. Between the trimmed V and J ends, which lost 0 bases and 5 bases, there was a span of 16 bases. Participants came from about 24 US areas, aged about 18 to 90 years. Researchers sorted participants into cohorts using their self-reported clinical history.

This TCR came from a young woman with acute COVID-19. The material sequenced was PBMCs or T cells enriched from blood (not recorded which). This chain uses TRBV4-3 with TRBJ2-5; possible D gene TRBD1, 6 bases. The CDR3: CASSQDQAEGVETQYF. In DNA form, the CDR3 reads TGCGCCAGCAGCCAAGATCAGGCCGAGGGGGTGGAGACCCAGTACTTC.